These 15 T cell receptor beta chains share one sample of origin, sequenced in a study of T cell responses to AZD1222 COVID-19 vaccine. Libraries were prepared by immunoSEQ multiplex PCR; TCRdb keeps only in-frame clonotypes and omits some of them. The sample lists some 63,000 clones; roughly 89% were seen once. The material sequenced was peripheral blood, taken 28 days after the second AZD1222 dose. These receptor sequences come from an adult who received the AZD1222 COVID-19 vaccine.

The chain couples TRBV11-2 to TRBJ2-1; 7 bases line up with TRBD2. In germline, CDR1 is SGHAT, CDR2 FQNNGV. The CDR3 is made up of 14 amino acids. The junction had 3 bases not matched to a gene; V was cut back by 2 bases and J by 5 bases. The CDR3 region is CASSLRTRNNEQFF. CDR3 nucleotide sequence: TGTGCCAGCAGCTTAAGGACTAGGAACAATGAGCAGTTCTTC.

The CDR3 DNA reads as TGTGCCTGGAGTAGGATGGGCAGAGAAGCTTTCTTT. This translates into CAWSRMGREAFF. This chain uses TRBV30 with TRBJ1-1, with D unresolved. With 2 bases removed from V and 8 bases from J, the gap between germline ends came to 12 bases. The V gene's germline CDR1 is GTSNPN and CDR2 SVGIG (reference sequence). The CDR3 loop spans 12 amino acids.

This rearrangement joins TRBV11-2 to TRBJ2-3; maybe TRBD1 (6 bases). The germline CDR1 and CDR2 sequences are SGHAT and FQNNGV. This CDR3 is 16 amino acids long. V gave up 3 bases and J gave up 2 bases, with 15 bases separating them. The CDR3 DNA is TGTGCCAGCAGCTTGGGGGCAAGCACAACCACAGATACGCAGTATTTT. This encodes CASSLGASTTTDTQYF.

The J gene is TRBJ1-5, the V gene TRBV24-1; D is unresolved. Trimming took 4 bases from V and 2 from J, leaving 8 bases between them. This CDR3 contains 14 residues. Germline-derived CDR1 and CDR2 are KGHDR and SFDVKD. The CDR3 nucleotides are TGTGCCACCAGTGACAGGACGGGCAATCAGCCCCAGCATTTT. This codes for CATSDRTGNQPQHF.

The chain recombines TRBV6-2 or TRBV6-3 with TRBJ2-5; 8 nucleotides match TRBD2. From germline, CDR1 is MNHEY and CDR2 SVGEGT. The junction had 7 bases not matched to a gene; V was cut back by 2 bases and J by 5 bases. The CDR3 sequence is 15 residues long. CDR3 amino acids: CASSYSGGRSETQYF. CDR3 coding DNA: TGTGCCAGCAGTTACAGCGGGGGACGTTCGGAGACCCAGTACTTC.

This chain links TRBV11-2 with TRBJ2-7; tentative D call: TRBD1 (6 bases). V lost 5 bases, J lost 0 bases, and 17 bases lay in between. This CDR3 region has 16 residues. From germline, CDR1 is SGHAT and CDR2 FQNNGV. CDR3 protein: CASSRSPTGTSYEQYF. In DNA form, the CDR3 reads TGTGCCAGCAGCCGTTCCCCGACAGGTACCTCCTACGAGCAGTACTTC.

This chain uses TRBV19 with TRBJ1-1; D uncertain. The V end lost 5 bases, the J end lost 0 bases, and 10 bases lay between the germline ends. The CDR3 is 14 amino acids. CDR1 LNHDA and CDR2 SQIVND come from the germline V gene (reference sequence). CDR3 DNA: TGTGCCAGTAGTGGATCTACGGTGAACACTGAAGCTTTCTTT. Translation gives CASSGSTVNTEAFF.

The chain couples TRBV3-1 (or the pseudogene TRBV3-2) to TRBJ2-1, with D possibly matching TRBD2 (7 bases). Germline CDR1 is LGHDT and CDR2 is YNNKEL (reference sequence). The CDR3 length is 17 residues. V was shortened by 0 bases and J by 6 bases, with 18 bases between the two germline ends. CDR3 DNA: TGTGCCAGCAGCCAAGATCCACGGGAAGGGGGGGCCAATGAGCAGTTCTTC. This sequence encodes CASSQDPREGGANEQFF.

This chain uses TRBV19 with TRBJ2-4, with D perhaps assigned TRBD1 or TRBD2 (6 bases each). V was clipped by 3 bases and J by 1 base, with 13 bases between them. The germline V gene encodes CDR1 LNHDA and CDR2 SQIVND (reference sequence). There are 16 residues in the CDR3. CDR3 coding DNA: TGTGCCAGTAGTATGCGGGACATCCTTGCCAAAAACATTCAGTACTTC. Its translation is CASSMRDILAKNIQYF.

The chain is built from TRBV5-5 and TRBJ2-7, with TRBD1 matching over 8 bases. Germline-derived CDR1 and CDR2 are SGHKS and YYEKEE (reference sequence). The CDR3 loop spans 14 amino acids. V trimming: 1 base; J trimming: 6 bases; junction bases outside the gene matches: 6. The CDR3 loop is CASSLSWTGTEQYF. DNA for the CDR3: TGTGCCAGCAGCTTGTCCTGGACAGGGACCGAGCAGTACTTC.

This chain links TRBV6-5 with TRBJ1-1; TRBD1 agrees at 7 bases. The CDR3 extends over 15 amino acids. V shed 3 bases, J shed 3 bases, and the junction held 7 bases outside the gene matches. The germline gives CDR1 MNHEY, CDR2 SVGAGI. The CDR3 sequence is CASSYTTGRHTEAFF. The DNA of the CDR3 is TGTGCCAGCAGTTATACGACAGGGCGGCACACTGAAGCTTTCTTT.

The chain has TRBV4-1 and TRBJ2-5; TRBD1 might be the D (5 bases). The ends were cut back, 3 bases at V and 1 base at J, with 9 bases in the middle. CDR3 length: 14 residues. Germline V gene lookup returns CDR1 MGHRA and CDR2 YSYEKL. The CDR3 spells CASSQGRAQETQYF. The DNA for the CDR3 is TGCGCCAGCAGCCAGGGCAGGGCCCAAGAGACCCAGTACTTC.

The chain employs TRBV12-5 and TRBJ2-1, with D perhaps assigned TRBD1 or TRBD2 (5 bases each). There are 14 residues in the CDR3. V lost 3 bases, J lost 8 bases, and 14 bases lay in between. Germline values: CDR1 LGHNT, CDR2 FRNRAP. CDR3 residues: CASGFGAGSDEQFF. The DNA for the CDR3 is TGTGCTAGTGGTTTTGGGGCGGGTAGCGATGAGCAGTTCTTC.

V and J are TRBV24-1 and TRBJ2-1; D tentatively reads TRBD1 or TRBD2 (6 bases each). The germline V gene encodes CDR1 KGHDR and CDR2 SFDVKD. The CDR3 is 17 amino acids. The V end was cut by 7 bases, the J end by 9 bases, with 27 bases between. DNA for the CDR3: TGTGCCACCAGAGGGACACGGGACTCTCTTACCAATGGTGAGCAGTTCTTC. Translating it yields CATRGTRDSLTNGEQFF.

This chain connects TRBV19 to TRBJ2-5; D is perhaps TRBD1 (6 bases). The germline CDR1 and CDR2 sequences are LNHDA and SQIVND (reference sequence). Trimming removed 2 bases from V and 5 bases from J, with 12 bases in between. The CDR3 extends over 14 amino acids. The DNA for the CDR3 is TGTGCCAGTAGTATACAGGGGCCGAGCGAGACCCAGTACTTC. Translated, it gives CASSIQGPSETQYF. The whole variable domain, remainder taken from reference TRBV19 and TRBJ2-5, is DGGITQSPKYLFRKEGQNVTLSCEQNLNHDAMYWYRQDPGQGLRLIYYSQIVNDFQKGDIAEGYSVSREKKESFPLTVTSAQKNPTAFYLCASSIQGPSETQYFGPGTRLLVL.